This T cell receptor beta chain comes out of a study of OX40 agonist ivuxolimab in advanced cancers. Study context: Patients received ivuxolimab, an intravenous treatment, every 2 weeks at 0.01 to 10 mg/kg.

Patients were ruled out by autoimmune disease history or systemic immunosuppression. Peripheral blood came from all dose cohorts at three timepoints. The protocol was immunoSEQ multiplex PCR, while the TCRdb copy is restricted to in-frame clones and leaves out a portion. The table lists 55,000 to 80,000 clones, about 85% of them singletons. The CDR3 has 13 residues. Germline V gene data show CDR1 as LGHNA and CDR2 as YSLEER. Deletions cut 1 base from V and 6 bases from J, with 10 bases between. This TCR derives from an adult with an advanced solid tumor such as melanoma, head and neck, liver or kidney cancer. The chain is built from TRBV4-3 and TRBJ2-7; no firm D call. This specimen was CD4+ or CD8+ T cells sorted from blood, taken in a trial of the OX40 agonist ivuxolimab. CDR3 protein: CASSQVKRSEQYF. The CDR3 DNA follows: TGCGCCAGCAGCCAAGTTAAGCGAAGCGAGCAGTACTTC.